This T cell receptor beta chain was found in a study of shared clonotypes between healthy human individuals. Researchers partitioned CD4+ cells into CD45RA+ naive and CD45RA-negative memory subsets. TCRdb keeps only in-frame clones here, not all; method: immunoSEQ multiplex PCR. The repertoire holds roughly 1,000,000 clones, with approximately 80% as singletons. J gave up 5 bases and V 3 bases, and 0 bases lay outside the gene matches. Germline V gives CDR1 SNHLY, CDR2 FYNNEI. This CDR3 contains 14 residues. The sample consisted of memory CD4+ T cells from PBMCs. Documented subset: CD45RA-negative fraction. This chain links TRBV2 with TRBJ2-3, with 12 bases that match TRBD2. This clonotype was obtained from a man aged 18 to 29 in good health. Some clones in this sample may be carry-over from other donors' samples. DNA of the CDR3: TGTGCCAGCAGTGAGGGACTAGCGGGAGATACGCAGTATTTT. Translation: CASSEGLAGDTQYF.